The TCR beta chain described here comes from a study of OX40 agonist ivuxolimab in advanced cancers. In the study overall: Patients received ivuxolimab, an agonistic anti-OX40 (CD134) antibody. Averaging roughly 60 years in age, with a range of roughly 20 to 80, the cohort was around 87% male.

Overall study findings and caveats: Normalized T-cell clonal expansion was also low in a subset of nonresponders. Averaging showed that CD8+ T cells had more expanded clones than CD4+ did.

Worth noting for this clone: Its antigen remains unidentified.

This table comes from immunoSEQ multiplex PCR, and its TCRdb copy is limited to in-frame clones, with some not included. Of some 81,000 clones in the sample, 65% to 90% were seen once. CDR3 size: 18 residues. Germline V lookup: CDR1 SGHAT, CDR2 FQNNGV. V was clipped by 5 bases and J by 3 bases, with 23 bases between them. The receptor's source is an adult with an advanced solid tumor such as melanoma, head and neck, liver or kidney cancer. Material: CD4+ or CD8+ T cells sorted from blood, obtained in a trial of the OX40 agonist ivuxolimab. The genes are TRBV11-2 and TRBJ2-1; the D gene is possibly TRBD2 (6 bases). CDR3 sequence reads: CASSPLGLSMAGYNEQFF. The CDR3 region has the DNA TGTGCCAGCAGCCCACTGGGACTTTCCATGGCCGGCTACAATGAGCAGTTCTTC.